This TCR beta chain appears in the sequencing data of a study of cytomegalovirus exposure and HLA in healthy donors. Findings and caveats of the study: A later analysis found most CMV-associated TCR beta chains apparently HLA-restricted. It was in a later analysis that TCR association rates were seen to vary by HLA locus, highest for DRB1 and lowest for HLA-C. Later analysis demonstrated an association between a missense DCLRE1C variant and TCR beta V- and J-gene trimming. A later analysis linked 15,000 to 20,000 TCR beta sequences to HLA alleles at 0.05 false discovery rate.

A note on this clone: Its antigen is not known.

13 Jbeta primers and 60 Vbeta primers were used for the PCR. Clones were read by immunoSEQ multiplex PCR, and TCRdb kept only the in-frame ones, dropping some. The data hold 90,000 to 150,000 clones, with 60% to 80% observed a single time. Germline CDR1 SQVTM, CDR2 ANQGSEA. The CDR3 totals 11 residues. V was cut by 3 bases and J by 7 bases, with 7 bases left in between. Material for sequencing was PBMCs. This receptor was identified in a human donor in good health. The V and J genes are TRBV29-1 and TRBJ2-1; D is possibly TRBD2 (5 bases). The CDR3 DNA is TGCAGCGTTGATAGAGGGAATGAGCAGTTCTTC. Its protein product is CSVDRGNEQFF.